This is a list of T cell receptor beta chains from one sample in a study of T cells in Graves' hyperthyroidism and ophthalmopathy. One entry per CDR3 protein, called by TCRdb with MiXCR from the multiplex PCR reads. The sample records approximately 380,000 distinct CDR3 sequences, over 13% being singletons. Specimen: blood. These receptors came from a man aged 50 or older with Graves' ophthalmopathy. CDR3s include the opening cysteine and the closing phenylalanine or tryptophan. Fields, in order: D gene, V gene, CDR3 protein. A D gene is named only where the DNA matches it firmly.

NA,TRBV12-3/TRBV12-4,CASSLPGDNTEAFF
NA,TRBV5-1,CASSLQTRGRSGELFF
NA,TRBV11-2,CASSLNLASSYNEQFF
NA,TRBV6-1,CASRPQVHYEQYF
NA,TRBV7-3,CASSLIPGLAENEQFF
TRBD1,TRBV6-1,CASRWDRLRRETQYF
NA,TRBV20-1,CSARDIRPSSGNTIYF
TRBD2,TRBV13,CASSLPAGGADTQYF
TRBD1,TRBV7-8,CASSPDRVRGQYF
NA,TRBV12-3/TRBV12-4,CASSVFSGNTIYF
NA,TRBV7-7,CASSLGTSYQETQYF